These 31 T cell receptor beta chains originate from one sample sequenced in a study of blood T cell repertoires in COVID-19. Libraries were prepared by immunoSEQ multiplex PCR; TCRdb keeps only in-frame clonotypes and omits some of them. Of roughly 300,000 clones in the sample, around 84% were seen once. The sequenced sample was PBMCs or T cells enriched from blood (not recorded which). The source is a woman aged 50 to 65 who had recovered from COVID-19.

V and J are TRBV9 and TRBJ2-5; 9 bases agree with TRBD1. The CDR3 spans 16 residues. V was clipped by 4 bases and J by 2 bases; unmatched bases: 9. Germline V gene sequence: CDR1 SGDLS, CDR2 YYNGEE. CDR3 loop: CASSITGTGTQETQYF. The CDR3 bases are TGTGCCAGCAGCATAACCGGGACAGGGACTCAAGAGACCCAGTACTTC.

Here the CDR3 DNA reads TGTGCCAGTGTGGCCCACTCTGGAAACACCATATATTTT. Protein product: CASVAHSGNTIYF. This chain uses TRBV28 with TRBJ1-3; the D is unclear. The CDR3 covers 13 residues. V shed 9 bases and J shed 0 bases, with 9 bases lying between them. CDR1 and CDR2 (germline): MDHEN, SYDVKM.

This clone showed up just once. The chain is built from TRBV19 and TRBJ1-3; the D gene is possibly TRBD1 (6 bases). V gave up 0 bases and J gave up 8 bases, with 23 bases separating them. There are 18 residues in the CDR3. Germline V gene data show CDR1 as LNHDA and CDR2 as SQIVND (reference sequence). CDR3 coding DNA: TGTGCCAGTAGTATAGACGCGACGCCGGGACACTCGGAGGACACCATATATTTT. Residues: CASSIDATPGHSEDTIYF.

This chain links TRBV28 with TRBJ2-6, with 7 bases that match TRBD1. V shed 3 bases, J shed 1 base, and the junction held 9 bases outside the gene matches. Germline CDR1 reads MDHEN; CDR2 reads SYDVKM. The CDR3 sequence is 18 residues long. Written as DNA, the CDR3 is TGTGCCAGCAGTTTTATCGGACAGGAAAGTTCTGGGGCCAACGTCCTGACTTTC. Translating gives CASSFIGQESSGANVLTF.

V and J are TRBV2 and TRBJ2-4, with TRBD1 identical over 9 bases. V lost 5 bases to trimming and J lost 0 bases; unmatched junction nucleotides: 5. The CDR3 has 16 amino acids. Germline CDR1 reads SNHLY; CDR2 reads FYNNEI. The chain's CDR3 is CASSPRTGVAKNIQYF. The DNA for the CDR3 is TGTGCCAGCAGTCCGCGGACAGGGGTAGCCAAAAACATTCAGTACTTC.

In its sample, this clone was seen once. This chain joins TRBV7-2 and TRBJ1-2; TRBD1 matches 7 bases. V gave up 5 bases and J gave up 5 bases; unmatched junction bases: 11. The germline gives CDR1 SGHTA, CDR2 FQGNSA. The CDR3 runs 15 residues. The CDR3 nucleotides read TGTGCCAGCAGCCCCCTCGGACAGGCCCGGTATGGCTACACCTTC. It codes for CASSPLGQARYGYTF.

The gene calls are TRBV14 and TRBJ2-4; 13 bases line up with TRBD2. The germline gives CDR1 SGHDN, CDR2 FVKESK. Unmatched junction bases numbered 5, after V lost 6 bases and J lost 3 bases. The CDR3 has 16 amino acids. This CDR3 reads CASSHGLAGDKNIQYF. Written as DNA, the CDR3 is TGTGCCAGCAGTCATGGACTAGCGGGGGACAAAAACATTCAGTACTTC.

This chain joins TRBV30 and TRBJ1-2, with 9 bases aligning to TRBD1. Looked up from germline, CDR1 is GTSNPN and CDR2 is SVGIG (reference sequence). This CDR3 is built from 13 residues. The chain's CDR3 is CALATGGGYGYTF. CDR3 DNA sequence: TGTGCTCTGGCCACAGGGGGCGGGTATGGCTACACCTTC.

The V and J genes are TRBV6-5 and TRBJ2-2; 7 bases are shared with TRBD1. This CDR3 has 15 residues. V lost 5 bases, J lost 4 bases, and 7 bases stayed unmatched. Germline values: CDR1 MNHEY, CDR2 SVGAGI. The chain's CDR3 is CASSPQGSSTGELFF. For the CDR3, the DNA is TGTGCCAGCAGTCCACAGGGGTCGTCCACCGGGGAGCTGTTTTTT.

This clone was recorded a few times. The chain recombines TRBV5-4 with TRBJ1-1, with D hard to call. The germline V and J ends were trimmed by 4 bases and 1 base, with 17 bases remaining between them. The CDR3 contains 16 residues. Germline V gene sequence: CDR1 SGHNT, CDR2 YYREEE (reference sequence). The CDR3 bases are TGTGCCAGCAGCCTACTAGGAGGAGGCACGAACACTGAAGCTTTCTTT. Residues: CASSLLGGGTNTEAFF.

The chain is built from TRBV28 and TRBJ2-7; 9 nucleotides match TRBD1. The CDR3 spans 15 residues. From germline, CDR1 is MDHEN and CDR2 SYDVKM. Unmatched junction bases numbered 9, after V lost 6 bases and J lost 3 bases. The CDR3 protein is CASRGTGLRLYEQYF. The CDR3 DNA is TGTGCCAGCAGGGGGACAGGGCTACGTCTCTACGAGCAGTACTTC.

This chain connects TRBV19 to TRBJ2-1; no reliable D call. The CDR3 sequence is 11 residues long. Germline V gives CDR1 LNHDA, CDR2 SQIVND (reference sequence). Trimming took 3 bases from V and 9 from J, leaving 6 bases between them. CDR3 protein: CASSIGGEQFF. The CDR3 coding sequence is TGTGCCAGTAGTATTGGCGGTGAGCAGTTCTTC.

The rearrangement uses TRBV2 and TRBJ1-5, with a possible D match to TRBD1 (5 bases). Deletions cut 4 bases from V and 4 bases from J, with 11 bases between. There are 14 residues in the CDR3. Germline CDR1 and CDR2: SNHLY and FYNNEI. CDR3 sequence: CASSVVQGNQPQHF. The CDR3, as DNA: TGTGCCAGCAGTGTTGTCCAGGGAAATCAGCCCCAGCATTTT.

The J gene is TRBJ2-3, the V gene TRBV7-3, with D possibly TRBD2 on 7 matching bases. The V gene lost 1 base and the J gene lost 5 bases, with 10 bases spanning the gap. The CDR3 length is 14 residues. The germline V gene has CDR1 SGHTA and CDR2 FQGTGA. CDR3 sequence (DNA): TGTGCCAGCAGCTTAAGCGGGGGCAAAGATACGCAGTATTTT. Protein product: CASSLSGGKDTQYF.

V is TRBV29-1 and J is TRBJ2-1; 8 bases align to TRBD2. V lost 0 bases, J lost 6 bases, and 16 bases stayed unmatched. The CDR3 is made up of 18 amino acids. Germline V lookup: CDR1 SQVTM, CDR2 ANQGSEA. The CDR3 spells CSVEDLHAMREVFNEQFF. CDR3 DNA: TGCAGCGTTGAAGATCTTCATGCGATGCGGGAGGTCTTCAATGAGCAGTTCTTC.

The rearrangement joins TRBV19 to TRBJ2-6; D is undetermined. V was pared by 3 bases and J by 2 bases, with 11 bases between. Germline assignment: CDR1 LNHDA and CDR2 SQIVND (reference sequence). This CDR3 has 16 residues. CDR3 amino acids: CASSIIAEPGANVLTF. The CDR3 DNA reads TGTGCCAGTAGTATTATTGCGGAACCTGGGGCCAACGTCCTGACTTTC.

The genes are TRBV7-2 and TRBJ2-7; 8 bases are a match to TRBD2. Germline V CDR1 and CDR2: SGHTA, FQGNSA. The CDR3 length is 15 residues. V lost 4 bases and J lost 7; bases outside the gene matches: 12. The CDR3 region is CASSSTSGPPGEQYF. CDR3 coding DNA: TGTGCCAGCAGCTCCACTAGCGGCCCTCCTGGGGAGCAGTACTTC. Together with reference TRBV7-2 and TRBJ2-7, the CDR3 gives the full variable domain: GAGVSQSPSNKVTEKGKDVELRCDPISGHTALYWYRQSLGQGLEFLIYFQGNSAPDKSGLPSDRFSAERTGGSVSTLTIQRTQQEDSAVYLCASSSTSGPPGEQYFGPGTRLTVT.

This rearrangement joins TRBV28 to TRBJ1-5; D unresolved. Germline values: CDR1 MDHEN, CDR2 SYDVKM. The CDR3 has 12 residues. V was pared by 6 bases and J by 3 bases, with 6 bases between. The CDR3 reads CASRYTNQPQHF. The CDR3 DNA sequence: TGTGCCAGCAGATACACCAATCAGCCCCAGCATTTT.

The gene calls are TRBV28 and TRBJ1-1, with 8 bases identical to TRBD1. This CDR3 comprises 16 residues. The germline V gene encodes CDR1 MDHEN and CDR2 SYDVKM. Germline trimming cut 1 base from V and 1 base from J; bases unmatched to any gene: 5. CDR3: CASSLFHGQGNTEAFF. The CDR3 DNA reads TGTGCCAGCAGTTTATTCCACGGACAGGGGAACACTGAAGCTTTCTTT.

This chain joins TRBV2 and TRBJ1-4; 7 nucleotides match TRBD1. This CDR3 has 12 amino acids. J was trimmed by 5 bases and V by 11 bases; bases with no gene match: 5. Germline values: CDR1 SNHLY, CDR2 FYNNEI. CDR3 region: CAGDSENEKLFF. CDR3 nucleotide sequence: TGTGCCGGGGACAGTGAAAATGAAAAACTGTTTTTT.

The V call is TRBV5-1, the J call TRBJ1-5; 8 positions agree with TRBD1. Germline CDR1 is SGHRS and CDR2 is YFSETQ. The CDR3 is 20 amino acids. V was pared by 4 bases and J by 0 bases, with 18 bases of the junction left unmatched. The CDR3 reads CASSLLPSGTGGYSNQPQHF. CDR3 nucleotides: TGCGCCAGCAGCCTATTGCCCTCCGGGACAGGCGGATATAGCAATCAGCCCCAGCATTTT.

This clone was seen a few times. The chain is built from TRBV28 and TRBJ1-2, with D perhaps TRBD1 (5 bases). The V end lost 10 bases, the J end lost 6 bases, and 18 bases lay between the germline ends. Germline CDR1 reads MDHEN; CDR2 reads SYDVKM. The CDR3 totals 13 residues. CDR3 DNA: TGTGCCATCCAGAAGACAGCTCGAAATGGCTACACCTTC. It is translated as CAIQKTARNGYTF.

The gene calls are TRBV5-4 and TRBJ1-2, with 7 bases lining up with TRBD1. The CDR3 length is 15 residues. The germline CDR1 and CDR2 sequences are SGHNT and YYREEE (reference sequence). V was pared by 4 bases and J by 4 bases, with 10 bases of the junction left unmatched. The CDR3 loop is CASSRVGTVRYGYTF. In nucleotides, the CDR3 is TGTGCCAGCAGCCGTGTGGGGACAGTACGCTATGGCTACACCTTC.

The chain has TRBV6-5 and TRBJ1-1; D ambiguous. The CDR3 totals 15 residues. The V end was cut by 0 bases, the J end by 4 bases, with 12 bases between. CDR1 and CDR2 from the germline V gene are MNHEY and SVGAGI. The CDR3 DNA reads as TGTGCCAGCAGTTACTCGAGCCAGGACTTCACTGAAGCTTTCTTT. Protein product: CASSYSSQDFTEAFF.

The CDR3 sequence: CASSYTGDYNSPLHF. CDR3 nucleotides: TGTGCCAGCAGTTATACAGGAGATTATAATTCACCCCTCCACTTT. This sequence joins TRBV28 and TRBJ1-6; D possibly corresponds to TRBD1 (5 bases). The length of the CDR3 is 15 residues. Germline lookup yields CDR1 MDHEN and CDR2 SYDVKM. The V gene lost 4 bases and the J gene lost 4 bases, with 11 bases spanning the gap.

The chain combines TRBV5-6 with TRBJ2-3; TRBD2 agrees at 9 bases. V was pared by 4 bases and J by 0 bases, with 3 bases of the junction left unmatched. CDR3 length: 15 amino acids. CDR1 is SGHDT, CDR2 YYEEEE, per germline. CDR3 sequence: CASSPTSGSTDTQYF. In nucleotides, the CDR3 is TGTGCCAGCAGCCCTACTAGCGGGAGCACAGATACGCAGTATTTT.

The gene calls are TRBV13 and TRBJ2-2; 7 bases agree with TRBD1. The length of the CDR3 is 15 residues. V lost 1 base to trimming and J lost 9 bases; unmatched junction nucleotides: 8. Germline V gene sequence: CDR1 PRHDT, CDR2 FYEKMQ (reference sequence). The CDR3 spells CASSLVGGVIRELFF. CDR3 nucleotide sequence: TGTGCCAGCAGCTTAGTAGGGGGCGTGATACGGGAGCTGTTTTTT.

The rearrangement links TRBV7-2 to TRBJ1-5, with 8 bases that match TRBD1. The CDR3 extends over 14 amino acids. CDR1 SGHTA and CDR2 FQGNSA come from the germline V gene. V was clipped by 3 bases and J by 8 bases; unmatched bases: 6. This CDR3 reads CASSFRGPEEPQHF. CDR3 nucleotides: TGTGCCAGCAGCTTCAGGGGGCCAGAAGAGCCCCAGCATTTT.

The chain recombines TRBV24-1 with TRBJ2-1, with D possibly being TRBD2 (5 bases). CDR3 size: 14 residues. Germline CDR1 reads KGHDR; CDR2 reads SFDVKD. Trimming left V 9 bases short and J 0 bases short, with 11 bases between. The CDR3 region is CATSAGGSYNEQFF. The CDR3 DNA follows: TGTGCCACCTCTGCGGGTGGCTCCTACAATGAGCAGTTCTTC.

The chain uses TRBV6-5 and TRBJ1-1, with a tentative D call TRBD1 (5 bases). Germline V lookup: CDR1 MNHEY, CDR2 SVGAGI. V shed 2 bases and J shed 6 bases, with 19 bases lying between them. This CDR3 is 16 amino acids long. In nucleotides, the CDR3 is TGTGCCAGCAGTTACGGACGGGCAGGGTGGGATGCTGAAGCTTTCTTT. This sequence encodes CASSYGRAGWDAEAFF.

The CDR3 here is CASSQALARYNEQFF. The CDR3 DNA reads as TGCGCCAGCAGCCAAGCTCTAGCTAGATACAATGAGCAGTTCTTC. The genes are TRBV4-1 and TRBJ2-1; a weak D match, TRBD2 (5 bases). There are 15 residues in the CDR3. The germline V and J ends were trimmed by 1 base and 4 bases, with 11 bases remaining between them. Germline CDR1 and CDR2: MGHRA and YSYEKL.